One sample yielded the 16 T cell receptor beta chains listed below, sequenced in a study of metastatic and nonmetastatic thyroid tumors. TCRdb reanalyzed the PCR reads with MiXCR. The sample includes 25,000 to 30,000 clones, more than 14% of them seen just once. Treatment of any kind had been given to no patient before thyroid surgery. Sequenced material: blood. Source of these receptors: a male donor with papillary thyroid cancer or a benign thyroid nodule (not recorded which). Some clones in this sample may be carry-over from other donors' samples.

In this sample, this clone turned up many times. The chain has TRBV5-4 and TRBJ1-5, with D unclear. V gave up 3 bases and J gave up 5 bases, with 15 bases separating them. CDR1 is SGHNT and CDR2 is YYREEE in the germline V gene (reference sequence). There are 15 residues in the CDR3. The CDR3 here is CASSWWGGGDQPQHF. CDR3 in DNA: TGTGCCAGCAGCTGGTGGGGAGGCGGGGATCAGCCCCAGCATTTT.

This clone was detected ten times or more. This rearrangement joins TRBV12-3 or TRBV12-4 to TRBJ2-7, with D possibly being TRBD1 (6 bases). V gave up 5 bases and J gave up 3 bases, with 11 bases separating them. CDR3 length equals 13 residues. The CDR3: CASSLRTDYEQYF. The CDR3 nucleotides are TGTGCCAGCAGTCTGAGGACAGACTACGAGCAGTACTTC.

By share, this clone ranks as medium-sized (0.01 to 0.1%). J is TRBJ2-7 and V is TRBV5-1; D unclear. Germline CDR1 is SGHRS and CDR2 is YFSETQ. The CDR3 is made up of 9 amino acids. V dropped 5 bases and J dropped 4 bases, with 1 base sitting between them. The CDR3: CASSYEQYF. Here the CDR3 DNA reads TGCGCCAGCAGTTACGAGCAGTACTTC.

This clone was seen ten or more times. This CDR3 reads CASSQSTSGLNEQFF. The CDR3 DNA reads TGTGCCAGCAGCCAATCGACTAGCGGGCTCAATGAGCAGTTCTTC. The V gene is TRBV4-2, the J gene TRBJ2-1; TRBD2 matches at 10 bases. Per germline, CDR1 LGHNA and CDR2 YNFKEQ. This CDR3 has 15 amino acids. The V segment lost 2 bases and the J segment 6 bases; nucleotides outside the gene matches: 4.

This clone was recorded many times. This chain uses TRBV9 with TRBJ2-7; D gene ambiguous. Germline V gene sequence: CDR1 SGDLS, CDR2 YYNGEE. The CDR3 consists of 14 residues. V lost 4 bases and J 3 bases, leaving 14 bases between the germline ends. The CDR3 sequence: CASSYADGYYEQYF. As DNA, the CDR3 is TGTGCCAGCAGCTACGCGGACGGATACTACGAGCAGTACTTC. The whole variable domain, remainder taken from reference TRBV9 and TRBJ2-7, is DSGVTQTPKHLITATGQRVTLRCSPRSGDLSVYWYQQSLDQGLQFLIQYYNGEERAKGNILERFSAQQFPDLHSELNLSSLELGDSALYFCASSYADGYYEQYFGPGTRLTVT.

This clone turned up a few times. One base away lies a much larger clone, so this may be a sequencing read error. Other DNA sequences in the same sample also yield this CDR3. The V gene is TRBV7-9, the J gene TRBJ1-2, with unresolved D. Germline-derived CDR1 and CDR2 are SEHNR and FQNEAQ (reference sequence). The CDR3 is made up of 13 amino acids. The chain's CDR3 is CASSPSGNYGHTF. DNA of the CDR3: TGTGCCAGCAGCCCATCCGGGAACTATGGCCACACCTTC. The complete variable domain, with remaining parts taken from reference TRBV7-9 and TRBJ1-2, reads DTGVSQNPRHKITKRGQNVTFRCDPISEHNRLYWYRQTLGQGPEFLTYFQNEAQLEKSRLLSDRFSAERPKGSFSTLEIQRTEQGDSAMYLCASSPSGNYGHTFGSGTRLTVV.

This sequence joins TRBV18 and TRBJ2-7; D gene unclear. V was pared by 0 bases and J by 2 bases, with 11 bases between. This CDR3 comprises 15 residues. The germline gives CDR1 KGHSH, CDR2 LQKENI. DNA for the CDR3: TGTGCCAGCTCACCACCGGCAGGACGGACCTACGAGCAGTACTTC. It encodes CASSPPAGRTYEQYF.

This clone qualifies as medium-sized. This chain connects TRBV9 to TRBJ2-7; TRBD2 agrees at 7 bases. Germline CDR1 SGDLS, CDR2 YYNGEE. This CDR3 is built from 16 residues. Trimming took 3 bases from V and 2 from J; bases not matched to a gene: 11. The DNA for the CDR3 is TGTGCCAGCAGCGCCGACGGGTTAGCGGGTGCCTACGAGCAGTACTTC. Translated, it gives CASSADGLAGAYEQYF.

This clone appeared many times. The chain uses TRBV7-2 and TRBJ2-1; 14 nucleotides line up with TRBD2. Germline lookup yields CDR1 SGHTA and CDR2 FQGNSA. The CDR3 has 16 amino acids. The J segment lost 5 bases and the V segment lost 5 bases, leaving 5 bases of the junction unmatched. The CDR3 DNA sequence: TGTGCCAGCAGCGGACGACTAGCGGGGGGGGACAATGAGCAGTTCTTC. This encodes CASSGRLAGGDNEQFF.

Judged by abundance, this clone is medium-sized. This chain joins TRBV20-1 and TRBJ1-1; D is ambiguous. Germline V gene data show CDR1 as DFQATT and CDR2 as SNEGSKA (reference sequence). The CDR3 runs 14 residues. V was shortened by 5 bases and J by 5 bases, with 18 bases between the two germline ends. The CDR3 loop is CSADILPGGTEAFF. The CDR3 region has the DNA TGCAGTGCTGATATCCTACCGGGAGGTACTGAAGCTTTCTTT.

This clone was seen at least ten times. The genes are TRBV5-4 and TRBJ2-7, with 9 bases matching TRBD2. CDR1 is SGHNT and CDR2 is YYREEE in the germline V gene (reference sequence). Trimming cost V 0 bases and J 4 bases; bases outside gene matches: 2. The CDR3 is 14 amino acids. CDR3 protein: CASSLVAGAYEQYF. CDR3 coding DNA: TGTGCCAGCAGCTTGGTAGCGGGGGCGTACGAGCAGTACTTC.

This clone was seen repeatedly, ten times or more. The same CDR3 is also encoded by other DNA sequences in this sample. CDR3 nucleotides: TGTGCCAGCAGCGTGGGGAGCAATCAGCCCCAGCATTTT. As protein: CASSVGSNQPQHF. The rearrangement links TRBV9 to TRBJ1-5, with D unclear. Trimming pared 2 bases from V and 1 base from J, leaving 4 bases between. The CDR3 is made up of 13 amino acids. CDR1 SGDLS and CDR2 YYNGEE come from the germline V gene.

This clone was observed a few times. CDR3: CASSYLTSGSSRDNEQFF. The CDR3 bases are TGTGCCAGCAGTTACCTCACTAGCGGGAGCTCTCGCGACAATGAGCAGTTCTTC. The chain employs TRBV6-2 or TRBV6-3 and TRBJ2-1, with TRBD2 matching 11 bases. Trimming cost V 2 bases and J 5 bases; bases outside gene matches: 11. This CDR3 is built from 18 residues. Germline CDR1 and CDR2: MNHEY and SVGEGT.

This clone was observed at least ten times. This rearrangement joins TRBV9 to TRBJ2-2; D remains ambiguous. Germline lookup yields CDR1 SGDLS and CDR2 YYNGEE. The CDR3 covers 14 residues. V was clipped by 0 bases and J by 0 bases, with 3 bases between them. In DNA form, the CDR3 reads TGTGCCAGCAGCGTAGATGCGAACACCGGGGAGCTGTTTTTT. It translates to CASSVDANTGELFF.

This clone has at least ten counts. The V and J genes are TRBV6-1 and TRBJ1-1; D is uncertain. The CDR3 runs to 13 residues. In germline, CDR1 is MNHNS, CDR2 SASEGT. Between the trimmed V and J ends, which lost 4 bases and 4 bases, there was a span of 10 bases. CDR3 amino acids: CASSAGSGTEAFF. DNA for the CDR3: TGTGCCAGCAGTGCGGGTTCTGGCACTGAAGCTTTCTTT.

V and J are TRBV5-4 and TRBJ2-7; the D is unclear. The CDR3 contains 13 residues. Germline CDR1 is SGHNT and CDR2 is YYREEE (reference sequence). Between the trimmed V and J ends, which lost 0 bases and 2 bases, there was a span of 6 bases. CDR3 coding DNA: TGTGCCAGCAGCTTGGATGTCCCCTACGAGCAGTACTTC. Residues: CASSLDVPYEQYF. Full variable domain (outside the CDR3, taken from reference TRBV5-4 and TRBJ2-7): ETGVTQSPTHLIKTRGQQVTLRCSSQSGHNTVSWYQQALGQGPQFIFQYYREEENGRGNFPPRFSGLQFPNYSSELNVNALELDDSALYLCASSLDVPYEQYFGPGTRLTVT.